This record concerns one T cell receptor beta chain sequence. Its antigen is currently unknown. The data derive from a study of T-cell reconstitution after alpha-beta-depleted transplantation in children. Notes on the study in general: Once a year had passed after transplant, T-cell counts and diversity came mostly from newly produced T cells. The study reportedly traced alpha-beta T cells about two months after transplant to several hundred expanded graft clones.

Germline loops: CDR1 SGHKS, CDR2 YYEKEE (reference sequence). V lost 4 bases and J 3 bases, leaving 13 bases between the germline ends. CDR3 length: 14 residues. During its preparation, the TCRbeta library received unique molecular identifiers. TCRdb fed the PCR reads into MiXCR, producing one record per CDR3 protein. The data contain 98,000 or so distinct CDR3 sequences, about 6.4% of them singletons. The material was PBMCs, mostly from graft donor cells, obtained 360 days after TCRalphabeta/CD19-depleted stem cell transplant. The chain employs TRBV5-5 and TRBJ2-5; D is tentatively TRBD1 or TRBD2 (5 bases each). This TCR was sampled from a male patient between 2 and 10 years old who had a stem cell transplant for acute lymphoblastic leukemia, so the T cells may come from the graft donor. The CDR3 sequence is CASSPPGLEETQYF. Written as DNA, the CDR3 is TGTGCCAGCAGCCCCCCGGGGCTGGAAGAGACCCAGTACTTC. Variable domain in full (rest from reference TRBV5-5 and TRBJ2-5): DAGVTQSPTHLIKTRGQQVTLRCSPISGHKSVSWYQQVLGQGPQFIFQYYEKEERGRGNFPDRFSARQFPNYSSELNVNALLLGDSALYLCASSPPGLEETQYFGPGTRLLVL.